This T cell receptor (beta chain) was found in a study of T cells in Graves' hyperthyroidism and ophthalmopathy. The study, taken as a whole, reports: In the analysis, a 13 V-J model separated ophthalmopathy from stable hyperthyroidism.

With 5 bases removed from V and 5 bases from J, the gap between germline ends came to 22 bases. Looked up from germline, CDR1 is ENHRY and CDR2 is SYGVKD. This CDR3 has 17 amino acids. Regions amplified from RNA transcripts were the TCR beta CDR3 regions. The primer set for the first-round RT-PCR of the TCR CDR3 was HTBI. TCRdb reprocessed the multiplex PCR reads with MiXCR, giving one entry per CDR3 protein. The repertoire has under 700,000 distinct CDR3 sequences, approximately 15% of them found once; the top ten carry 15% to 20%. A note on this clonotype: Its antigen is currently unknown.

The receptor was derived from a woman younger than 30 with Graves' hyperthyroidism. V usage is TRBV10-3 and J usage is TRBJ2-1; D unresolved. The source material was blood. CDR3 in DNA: TGTGCCATCAGTTCCCCCGGCAGGCGGTCCCCCGACAATGAGCAGTTCTTC. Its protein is CAISSPGRRSPDNEQFF.